What follows are 30 T cell receptor beta chains derived from one specimen sequenced in a study of blood T cell repertoires in COVID-19 (dated by TCRdb to 2018 to 2020). Library preparation used the immunoSEQ multiplex PCR assay. What TCRdb holds here is the immuneACCESS table cut down to in-frame rearrangements. Part of the clones is not present; checked against another copy, under half of the missing clones reflect an unresolved V gene, and the others are unexplained. Present in this sample are 140,000 or so clones, approximately 80% of which were seen just once. In total, the top ten clones hold about 5% of the sample. The sample consisted of peripheral blood. The receptors stem from a woman in her forties or fifties with acute or convalescent COVID-19.

J is TRBJ2-7 and V is TRBV14; no clear D gene. The CDR3 loop spans 15 amino acids. The ends were cut back, 0 bases at V and 4 bases at J, with 13 bases in the middle. Per the germline V gene, CDR1 is SGHDN and CDR2 is FVKESK. The CDR3 is CASSQEPSGRYEQYF. CDR3 nucleotide sequence: TGTGCCAGCAGCCAAGAACCTTCAGGTCGGTACGAGCAGTACTTC. The full variable domain, its missing parts supplied by reference TRBV14 and TRBJ2-7, is EAGVTQFPSHSVIEKGQTVTLRCDPISGHDNLYWYRRVMGKEIKFLLHFVKESKQDESGMPNNRFLAERTGGTYSTLKVQPAELEDSGVYFCASSQEPSGRYEQYFGPGTRLTVT.

The rearrangement uses TRBV19 and TRBJ1-4; D may be TRBD1 (5 bases). In germline, CDR1 is LNHDA, CDR2 SQIVND (reference sequence). This CDR3 region has 13 residues. Trimming left V 6 bases short and J 8 bases short, with 13 bases between. Here the CDR3 reads CASSRQGAEKLFF. DNA of the CDR3: TGTGCCAGTAGCCGGCAAGGGGCGGAAAAACTGTTTTTT.

V is TRBV15 and J is TRBJ1-5, with 9 nucleotides matching TRBD1. This CDR3 comprises 17 residues. The germline CDR1 and CDR2 sequences are LNHNV and YYDKDF (reference sequence). V trimming: 4 bases; J trimming: 7 bases; junction bases outside the gene matches: 14. The CDR3 bases are TGTGCCACCAGCATAACCCCGGGACAGGGAGTAAAACAGCCCCAGCATTTT. Its translation: CATSITPGQGVKQPQHF. Supplemented by reference TRBV15 and TRBJ1-5, the full variable domain reads DAMVIQNPRYQVTQFGKPVTLSCSQTLNHNVMYWYQQKSSQAPKLLFHYYDKDFNNEADTPDNFQSRRPNTSFCFLDIRSPGLGDTAMYLCATSITPGQGVKQPQHFGDGTRLSIL.

The DNA of the CDR3 is TGTGCCAGCAGGCGTGCGGGACAGGGGAATTCACCCCTCCACTTT. This encodes CASRRAGQGNSPLHF. This sequence joins TRBV6-5 and TRBJ1-6, with TRBD1 matching 10 bases. The trim removed 6 bases at V and 7 bases at J, leaving 6 bases unmatched. CDR1 is MNHEY, CDR2 SVGAGI, per germline. This CDR3 has 15 residues.

This clone came up many times. The CDR3 here is CASSIVGASAWEQFF. The CDR3 DNA reads TGTGCCAGTAGTATAGTCGGCGCGAGCGCATGGGAGCAGTTCTTC. J is TRBJ2-1 and V is TRBV19; no reliable D call. The CDR3 is 15 amino acids. Trimming took 1 base from V and 10 from J, leaving 17 bases between them. Germline CDR1 LNHDA, CDR2 SQIVND (reference sequence).

The chain combines TRBV9 with TRBJ2-7, with D tentatively TRBD1 (5 bases). This CDR3 is built from 13 residues. With 3 bases removed from V and 5 bases from J, the gap between germline ends came to 12 bases. Germline V CDR1 and CDR2: SGDLS, YYNGEE. CDR3 loop: CASSGMTENEQYF. CDR3 bases: TGTGCCAGCAGCGGAATGACAGAAAACGAGCAGTACTTC.

V is TRBV5-1 and J is TRBJ2-2, with 9 bases aligning to TRBD1. V lost 4 bases to trimming and J lost 11 bases; unmatched junction nucleotides: 6. CDR1 and CDR2 from the germline V gene are SGHRS and YFSETQ. The CDR3 length is 13 residues. CDR3 in amino acids: CASSPDRGDELFF. CDR3 nucleotides: TGCGCCAGCAGCCCGGACAGGGGAGATGAGCTGTTTTTT.

This clone was observed a handful of times. V is TRBV3-1 (or the pseudogene TRBV3-2) and J is TRBJ2-7, with TRBD2 identical over 10 bases. Germline assignment: CDR1 LGHDT and CDR2 YNNKEL (reference sequence). CDR3 length: 14 residues. Written as DNA, the CDR3 is TGTGTCCTGGGGAAACTAGCGGGGCTGGCTGAGCAGTACTTC. Amino acids: CVLGKLAGLAEQYF.

This clone was observed a few times. V gene TRBV21-1 combines with J gene TRBJ2-7; the D call of TRBD2 is as the table states it, not checked on the DNA. TRBV21-1 has pseudogene status. This CDR3 comprises 16 residues. The CDR3 reads CASSKGGQGTTYEQYF. DNA of the CDR3: TGTGCCAGCAGCAAAGGTGGGCAGGGGACTACCTACGAGCAGTACTTC.

The chain links TRBV5-1 to TRBJ1-1; 7 nucleotides line up with TRBD1. The CDR3 totals 17 residues. Trimming took 7 bases from V and 3 from J; bases not matched to a gene: 18. Germline CDR1 reads SGHRS; CDR2 reads YFSETQ. CDR3 nucleotide sequence: TGCGCCAGCGCCCCCAATCGAGGGGGCGCAGAGGACACTGAAGCTTTCTTT. It yields the protein CASAPNRGGAEDTEAFF.

The rearrangement joins TRBV19 to TRBJ1-1; 7 bases are a match to TRBD1. With V trimmed by 4 bases and J by 7 bases, 6 bases remained unmatched. Germline CDR1 LNHDA, CDR2 SQIVND (reference sequence). The CDR3 runs to 13 residues. As DNA, the CDR3 is TGTGCCAGTAGTACTCAGGGACAGTTTGAAGCTTTCTTT. Protein sequence: CASSTQGQFEAFF.

The chain employs TRBV4-1 and TRBJ1-5; 7 bases map to TRBD1. Unmatched junction bases numbered 11, after V lost 0 bases and J lost 6 bases. The CDR3 has 17 amino acids. The germline gives CDR1 MGHRA, CDR2 YSYEKL. The CDR3 loop is CASSQDPTGRPGQPQHF. The DNA for the CDR3 is TGCGCCAGCAGCCAAGACCCGACAGGGAGGCCTGGTCAGCCCCAGCATTTT.

The chain uses TRBV27 and TRBJ2-7, with 10 bases fitting TRBD1. This CDR3 spans 15 amino acids. CDR1 and CDR2 (germline): MNHEY, SMNVEV (reference sequence). The J segment lost 6 bases and the V segment lost 4 bases, leaving 9 bases of the junction unmatched. CDR3 region: CASSWTGGSKGEQYF. For the CDR3, the DNA is TGTGCCAGCAGTTGGACAGGGGGATCAAAAGGCGAGCAGTACTTC.

This chain links TRBV19 with TRBJ2-1; the D gene is possibly TRBD1 (7 bases). The germline gives CDR1 LNHDA, CDR2 SQIVND (reference sequence). Trimming removed 11 bases at V and 8 bases at J, with 13 bases between. The CDR3 covers 11 residues. The DNA for the CDR3 is TGTGCCGTCGGAGGGGGCCATGAGCAGTTCTTC. Translated, it gives CAVGGGHEQFF.

The chain has TRBV6-2 or TRBV6-3 and TRBJ2-7; 13 bases are a match to TRBD2. Per the germline V gene, CDR1 is MNHEY and CDR2 is SVGEGT. The CDR3 spans 19 residues. Losses at the gene ends were 4 bases for V and 2 bases for J; bases not matched to a gene: 14. CDR3: CASSWISETSGGIAYEQYF. CDR3 nucleotides: TGTGCCAGCAGTTGGATCTCCGAGACTAGCGGGGGGATTGCCTACGAGCAGTACTTC.

The chain recombines TRBV10-3 with TRBJ2-7, with a weak D call TRBD2 (6 bases). The CDR3 has 14 residues. In germline, CDR1 is ENHRY, CDR2 SYGVKD. The CDR3 DNA sequence: TGTGCGATCTCCCCCGGGGACTGGATCTACGAGCAGTACTTC. Protein sequence: CAISPGDWIYEQYF.

The chain links TRBV19 to TRBJ1-1, with D possibly matching TRBD1 (5 bases). The V gene's germline CDR1 is LNHDA and CDR2 SQIVND (reference sequence). Trimming left V 7 bases short and J 1 base short, with 13 bases between. The CDR3 has 14 amino acids. The CDR3 loop reads CASKGPHENTEAFF. CDR3 nucleotides: TGTGCCAGTAAGGGGCCACACGAGAACACTGAAGCTTTCTTT. The variable domain in full, completed from reference TRBV19 and TRBJ1-1, reads DGGITQSPKYLFRKEGQNVTLSCEQNLNHDAMYWYRQDPGQGLRLIYYSQIVNDFQKGDIAEGYSVSREKKESFPLTVTSAQKNPTAFYLCASKGPHENTEAFFGQGTRLTVV.

V and J are TRBV7-6 and TRBJ1-5, with 8 bases that match TRBD1. The V gene end was trimmed by 5 bases and the J gene end by 5 bases; junction bases not matched to a gene: 5. This CDR3 contains 14 residues. Germline CDR1 and CDR2: SGHVS and FNYEAQ. The CDR3 DNA is TGTGCCAGCAGCCCAAGGACAGGGCATCAGCCCCAGCATTTT. It is translated as CASSPRTGHQPQHF.

This clone appeared a few times. The chain couples TRBV11-2 to TRBJ2-5; 7 positions match TRBD1. CDR1 SGHAT and CDR2 FQNNGV come from the germline V gene. V shed 3 bases, J shed 2 bases, and the junction held 6 bases outside the gene matches. The CDR3 has 15 residues. The CDR3 reads CASSLETGRQETQYF. The CDR3 coding sequence is TGTGCCAGCAGCTTGGAGACAGGGCGACAAGAGACCCAGTACTTC.

The chain couples TRBV7-9 to TRBJ2-5; a weak D match, TRBD2 (5 bases). From germline, CDR1 is SEHNR and CDR2 FQNEAQ (reference sequence). V was trimmed by 2 bases and J by 1 base, leaving 5 bases between them. There are 13 residues in the CDR3. CDR3 bases: TGTGCCAGCAGCTTAAGCGGCCAAGAGACCCAGTACTTC. Protein sequence: CASSLSGQETQYF.

This chain uses TRBV14 with TRBJ2-7, with D possibly TRBD2 on 6 matching bases. Germline V gene data show CDR1 as SGHDN and CDR2 as FVKESK. CDR3 length equals 15 residues. Trimming cost V 2 bases and J 2 bases, with 13 bases left between them. CDR3 amino acids: CASSQLARTAYEQYF. CDR3 bases: TGTGCCAGCAGCCAACTAGCGAGGACGGCCTACGAGCAGTACTTC.

The chain carries TRBV3-1 (or the pseudogene TRBV3-2) and TRBJ1-3, with D possibly TRBD1 on 6 matching bases. V lost 6 bases, J lost 2 bases, and 14 bases lay in between. In germline, CDR1 is LGHDT, CDR2 YNNKEL (reference sequence). The CDR3 length is 15 residues. CDR3 nucleotide sequence: TGTGCCAGCAGTGAACAGGGACCGACTGGAAACACCATATATTTT. This encodes CASSEQGPTGNTIYF.

The chain uses TRBV28 and TRBJ1-6; the match to TRBD1 covers 9 bases. The V segment lost 6 bases and the J segment 8 bases; nucleotides outside the gene matches: 5. The CDR3 totals 14 residues. Per germline, CDR1 MDHEN and CDR2 SYDVKM. The CDR3 DNA reads as TGTGCCAGCAGACGGGGACAGGGTGATTCACCCCTCCACTTT. Its protein is CASRRGQGDSPLHF.

V is TRBV14 and J is TRBJ2-3; the D is unclear. The CDR3 has 14 residues. V gave up 1 base and J gave up 5 bases, with 10 bases separating them. The germline CDR1 and CDR2 sequences are SGHDN and FVKESK. CDR3 DNA: TGTGCCAGCAGCCAAGTTCCAGGCATAGATACGCAGTATTTT. Its protein product is CASSQVPGIDTQYF.

The CDR3 sequence: CASSYGEADTQYF. CDR3 bases: TGCGCCAGCAGTTACGGGGAGGCAGATACGCAGTATTTT. The chain links TRBV5-1 to TRBJ2-3; a possible D gene is TRBD2 (6 bases). Germline CDR1 reads SGHRS; CDR2 reads YFSETQ. CDR3 length: 13 amino acids. The V gene lost 5 bases and the J gene lost 4 bases, with 11 bases spanning the gap.

This clone turned up a few times. CDR3 loop: CASSYTGSTGNTIYF. CDR3 sequence (DNA): TGTGCCAGCAGTTATACGGGGTCCACTGGAAACACCATATATTTT. The chain joins TRBV6-6 to TRBJ1-3; D call uncertain. The CDR3 is 15 residues long. The V gene's germline CDR1 is MNHNY and CDR2 SVGAGI (reference sequence). Trimming removed 3 bases from V and 2 bases from J, with 11 bases in between.

The chain recombines TRBV6-5 with TRBJ2-7, with D perhaps TRBD1 (5 bases). The length of the CDR3 is 16 residues. Germline lookup yields CDR1 MNHEY and CDR2 SVGAGI. V gave up 0 bases and J gave up 0 bases, with 12 bases separating them. CDR3: CASSYSYRTSSYEQYF. CDR3 coding DNA: TGTGCCAGCAGTTACTCGTACAGGACAAGCTCCTACGAGCAGTACTTC.

The chain links TRBV11-1 to TRBJ2-5, with 14 bases matching TRBD2. The length of the CDR3 is 16 residues. Germline V gives CDR1 SGHAT, CDR2 FQDESV (reference sequence). After removal of 4 bases from V and 7 bases from J, the junction contained 8 bases not matched to a gene. The CDR3 DNA sequence: TGTGCCAGCAGCTCCCGACTAGCGGGGGGGTCTGGGACCCAGTACTTC. Translation: CASSSRLAGGSGTQYF.

CDR3 sequence reads: CAISDRLDTEAFF. In DNA form, the CDR3 reads TGTGCCATCAGTGACCGACTGGACACTGAAGCTTTCTTT. The chain joins TRBV10-3 to TRBJ1-1; D unresolved. The CDR3 spans 13 residues. The V end lost 3 bases, the J end lost 3 bases, and 8 bases lay between the germline ends. Germline V gene data show CDR1 as ENHRY and CDR2 as SYGVKD.

The chain is built from TRBV3-1 (or the pseudogene TRBV3-2) and TRBJ1-4; 8 bases agree with TRBD1. The CDR3 extends over 14 amino acids. From germline, CDR1 is LGHDT and CDR2 YNNKEL (reference sequence). V lost 3 bases and J lost 6; bases outside the gene matches: 3. For the CDR3, the DNA is TGTGCCAGCAGCCACAGGGGGCTTGATGAAAAACTGTTTTTT. This gives the protein CASSHRGLDEKLFF.